One sample yielded the 26 T cell receptor beta chains listed below, sequenced in a study of monozygotic twins with inflammatory bowel disease. TCRdb re-called the 5' RACE reads and catalogs CDR3 proteins one per entry, DNA excluded. Across some 89,000 distinct CDR3 sequences, the top ten clones capture 6.5% to 9% of the sample. Sequenced input: blood. The receptors were gathered from a human donor with ulcerative colitis or Crohn's disease, or a healthy co-twin of an affected twin (not recorded which).

This chain uses TRBV20-1 with TRBJ1-1. Germline lookup yields CDR1 DFQATT and CDR2 SNEGSKA (reference sequence). The CDR3 loop spans 12 amino acids. The CDR3 sequence: CSASEPNTEAFF.

The V and J genes are TRBV6-2 or TRBV6-3 and TRBJ2-7; TCRdb selects TRBD2, and the lack of DNA leaves this call unchecked. Germline CDR1 is MNHEY and CDR2 is SVGEGT. The CDR3 is made up of 17 amino acids. The CDR3 loop is CASSDRSSGGIPYEQYF.

The V call is TRBV20-1, the J call TRBJ1-1; TCRdb's D call of TRBD1 is untestable without DNA. CDR1 and CDR2 from the germline V gene are DFQATT and SNEGSKA (reference sequence). The CDR3 is 12 residues long. CDR3 amino acids: CSAPRTGSEAFF.

The genes are TRBV5-5 and TRBJ1-2; the D call of TRBD1 rests on TCRdb alone, since no DNA is present to check it. This CDR3 comprises 13 residues. From germline, CDR1 is SGHKS and CDR2 YYEKEE (reference sequence). The CDR3 reads CASSGTGYAGYTF.

The chain uses TRBV6-5 and TRBJ1-5; TCRdb designates TRBD1, a call that cannot be tested without DNA. CDR1 and CDR2 (germline): MNHEY, SVGAGI. CDR3 length: 13 amino acids. This chain's CDR3 is CASRSGVHQPQHF.

This chain uses TRBV7-9 with TRBJ2-1; the TRBD1 assignment by TCRdb is unverifiable without DNA. Germline loops: CDR1 SEHNR, CDR2 FQNEAQ (reference sequence). This CDR3 spans 15 amino acids. The CDR3: CASSETGKGKNEQFF.

The V and J genes are TRBV6-2 or TRBV6-3 and TRBJ2-2; without DNA, the TCRdb call of TRBD2 cannot be checked. CDR1 and CDR2 (germline): MNHEY, SVGEGT. CDR3 length: 16 residues. The CDR3 protein is CASRKWLAGNTGELFF.

The chain's CDR3 is CASSPPGGGKNIQYF. V and J are TRBV12-3 or TRBV12-4 and TRBJ2-4; TCRdb designates TRBD2, a call that cannot be tested without DNA. The CDR3 loop spans 15 amino acids.

The chain carries TRBV18 and TRBJ1-1; TCRdb proposes TRBD1, but this gene call is untestable without DNA. The CDR3 length is 17 residues. CDR1 is KGHSH, CDR2 LQKENI, per germline. The CDR3 here is CASSPSQTGSMNTEAFF. Variable domain in full (rest from reference TRBV18 and TRBJ1-1): NAGVMQNPRHLVRRRGQEARLRCSPMKGHSHVYWYRQLPEEGLKFMVYLQKENIIDESGMPKERFSAEFPKEGPSILRIQQVVRGDSAAYFCASSPSQTGSMNTEAFFGQGTRLTVV.

The rearrangement joins TRBV20-1 to TRBJ1-2; checking the TCRdb D call of TRBD1 is not possible without DNA. CDR1 DFQATT and CDR2 SNEGSKA come from the germline V gene (reference sequence). This CDR3 contains 15 residues. The CDR3 spells CSAMGQGLRGSGYTF.

V usage is TRBV3-1 and J usage is TRBJ1-1; the TCRdb call, TRBD1, lacks DNA for checking. The germline V gene has CDR1 LGHDT and CDR2 YNNKEL (reference sequence). This CDR3 contains 16 residues. This CDR3 is CASSQDNRGPNTEAFF.

The chain joins TRBV7-2 to TRBJ2-7. There are 14 residues in the CDR3. Germline CDR1 SGHTA, CDR2 FQGNSA. CDR3 loop: CASSSSTGSYEQYF.

The V and J genes are TRBV7-6 and TRBJ1-3. The CDR3 totals 14 residues. Per the germline V gene, CDR1 is SGHVS and CDR2 is FNYEAQ. CDR3 region: CASSLASSGNTIYF. Filled out from reference TRBV7-6 and TRBJ1-3, the complete variable domain reads GAGVSQSPRYKVTKRGQDVALRCDPISGHVSLYWYRQALGQGPEFLTYFNYEAQQDKSGLPNDRFSAERPEGSISTLTIQRTEQRDSAMYRCASSLASSGNTIYFGEGSWLTVV.

The chain combines TRBV6-1 with TRBJ1-1; the D gene TCRdb calls, TRBD1, cannot be checked with no DNA. Germline V gives CDR1 MNHNS, CDR2 SASEGT. The CDR3 is made up of 15 amino acids. CDR3 sequence reads: CASSDRAQGALEAFF.

The chain carries TRBV5-1 and TRBJ1-1. CDR1 and CDR2 from the germline V gene are SGHRS and YFSETQ. The CDR3 is made up of 14 amino acids. CDR3 loop: CASGGGTGNTEAFF.

The chain employs TRBV24-1 and TRBJ2-1; the D call from TCRdb, TRBD2, cannot be confirmed without DNA. CDR3 length: 13 amino acids. CDR1 and CDR2 (germline): KGHDR, SFDVKD. CDR3: CATSDGSRAEQFF.

The chain couples TRBV25-1 to TRBJ2-2; there is no DNA to check the TCRdb D call of TRBD1. Germline CDR1 is MGHDK and CDR2 is SYGVNS. CDR3 size: 15 residues. CDR3: CASTVGTANTGELFF.

The rearrangement links TRBV3-1 to TRBJ2-1; absent DNA, TCRdb's TRBD2 call cannot be checked. Germline V lookup: CDR1 LGHDT, CDR2 YNNKEL (reference sequence). The CDR3 consists of 15 residues. The CDR3 spells CASSQGGQTYNEQFF.

The chain has TRBV5-1 and TRBJ1-2; TCRdb picks TRBD1, but there is no DNA to check that call. The CDR3 is made up of 13 amino acids. Germline loops: CDR1 SGHRS, CDR2 YFSETQ. CDR3 protein: CASSLSGNYGYTF.

The chain combines TRBV6-6 with TRBJ1-3; no DNA is available, so the TRBD1 call from TCRdb remains unchecked. CDR1 and CDR2 from the germline V gene are MNHNY and SVGAGI (reference sequence). There are 14 residues in the CDR3. The CDR3: CASSTSGAGNTIYF.

This rearrangement joins TRBV5-1 to TRBJ1-1. The V gene's germline CDR1 is SGHRS and CDR2 YFSETQ. There are 12 residues in the CDR3. This chain's CDR3 is CASSLGDSEAFF.

CDR3 amino acids: CASSLGTGVSYGYTF. This chain connects TRBV12-3 or TRBV12-4 to TRBJ1-2; TCRdb gives TRBD1 as the D gene, but with no DNA this cannot be confirmed. The CDR3 consists of 15 residues.

The chain recombines TRBV3-1 with TRBJ2-5; TCRdb's D call, TRBD1, is unchecked because there is no DNA. This CDR3 region has 14 residues. Per germline, CDR1 LGHDT and CDR2 YNNKEL (reference sequence). The CDR3: CASSPWGPQETQYF.

The chain links TRBV5-8 to TRBJ1-3; TCRdb's D call of TRBD1 is untestable without DNA. Germline-derived CDR1 and CDR2 are SGHTS and YDEGEE. CDR3 length: 13 residues. CDR3 residues: CASRTGTGNTIYF.

The chain is built from TRBV7-2 and TRBJ1-5; TCRdb outputs TRBD1, but without DNA this stays unchecked. The CDR3 totals 16 residues. Per the germline V gene, CDR1 is SGHTA and CDR2 is FQGNSA. The CDR3 loop reads CASSLGPAGAHQPQHF.

V gene TRBV6-5 combines with J gene TRBJ2-3. The CDR3 extends over 14 amino acids. Germline loops: CDR1 MNHEY, CDR2 SVGAGI. CDR3 residues: CASSYNQYGDTQYF.